The 20 T cell receptor beta chains given below trace back to one sample, sequenced in a study of cytomegalovirus exposure and HLA in healthy donors. PCR was performed using 60 Vbeta and 13 Jbeta primers. The assay was immunoSEQ multiplex PCR, and TCRdb's table has in-frame clones only and misses some. The table lists about 76,000 clones, 55% to 85% of them singletons. Sample: PBMCs. These receptors were taken from a woman aged 40 to 49 in good health and CMV-seropositive.

In its sample, this clone was seen a few times. J is TRBJ2-4 and V is TRBV5-1; possibly TRBD1 for D (5 bases). V was cut by 3 bases and J by 8 bases, with 15 bases left in between. The CDR3 sequence is 14 residues long. Germline V lookup: CDR1 SGHRS, CDR2 YFSETQ. The CDR3 spells CASSSPQGPDIQYF. CDR3 DNA: TGCGCCAGCAGCTCCCCCCAGGGCCCGGACATTCAGTACTTC.

The chain recombines TRBV7-9 with TRBJ1-4; D gene unclear. V lost 4 bases, J lost 8 bases, and 14 bases lay in between. Germline V lookup: CDR1 SEHNR, CDR2 FQNEAQ (reference sequence). This CDR3 is 14 amino acids long. CDR3 in amino acids: CASSSPAEGEKLFF. CDR3 coding DNA: TGTGCCAGCAGCTCGCCCGCAGAGGGCGAAAAACTGTTTTTT.

This clone came up a few times. The chain employs TRBV5-4 and TRBJ1-2; TRBD1 matches 10 bases. The CDR3 contains 14 residues. Losses at the gene ends were 5 bases for V and 6 bases for J; bases not matched to a gene: 7. From germline, CDR1 is SGHNT and CDR2 YYREEE (reference sequence). The CDR3 DNA reads TGTGCCAGCAGAGACAGGGGGCGTGAGGATGGCTACACCTTC. Translation gives CASRDRGREDGYTF. Full variable domain (outside the CDR3, taken from reference TRBV5-4 and TRBJ1-2): ETGVTQSPTHLIKTRGQQVTLRCSSQSGHNTVSWYQQALGQGPQFIFQYYREEENGRGNFPPRFSGLQFPNYSSELNVNALELDDSALYLCASRDRGREDGYTFGSGTRLTVV.

The chain employs TRBV9 and TRBJ1-1; D is unclear. Trimming cost V 0 bases and J 1 base, with 4 bases left between them. CDR3 length: 13 residues. Germline V CDR1 and CDR2: SGDLS, YYNGEE. The CDR3 nucleotides are TGTGCCAGCAGCGTAGCCCGGAACACTGAAGCTTTCTTT. Translating it yields CASSVARNTEAFF.

The rearrangement joins TRBV18 to TRBJ2-2, with 7 positions matching TRBD1. The J segment lost 3 bases and the V segment lost 5 bases, leaving 3 bases of the junction unmatched. The length of the CDR3 is 14 residues. Germline loops: CDR1 KGHSH, CDR2 LQKENI. The CDR3 DNA reads as TGTGCCAGCTCAGATCAGGGGGACACCGGGGAGCTGTTTTTT. This codes for CASSDQGDTGELFF.

This clone has only one observation. The V and J genes are TRBV19 and TRBJ2-3; 10 nucleotides match TRBD2. From germline, CDR1 is LNHDA and CDR2 SQIVND (reference sequence). There are 15 residues in the CDR3. The junction had 11 bases not matched to a gene; V was cut back by 7 bases and J by 7 bases. CDR3 nucleotide sequence: TGTGCCAGTACCGCGGGGCTAGCGGGAGCGTATACGCAGTATTTT. This sequence encodes CASTAGLAGAYTQYF.

V gene TRBV6-5 combines with J gene TRBJ1-1; D might be TRBD1 (5 bases). V lost 5 bases and J lost 2, with 6 bases in between. Germline V gene sequence: CDR1 MNHEY, CDR2 SVGAGI. The CDR3 loop spans 12 amino acids. CDR3 loop: CASSRGNTEAFF. CDR3 DNA: TGTGCCAGCAGTAGGGGTAACACTGAAGCTTTCTTT.

The chain employs TRBV6-5 and TRBJ2-7, with D hard to call. This CDR3 has 12 residues. Germline V gene lookup returns CDR1 MNHEY and CDR2 SVGAGI. V dropped 2 bases and J dropped 6 bases, with 8 bases sitting between them. This chain's CDR3 is CASSYHGGEQYF. In DNA form, the CDR3 reads TGTGCCAGCAGTTACCACGGTGGCGAGCAGTACTTC.

The V and J genes are TRBV9 and TRBJ2-2, with D unresolved. CDR3 size: 14 residues. Trimming shortened V by 3 bases and J by 6 bases, and 12 bases separated the two germline ends. Per the germline V gene, CDR1 is SGDLS and CDR2 is YYNGEE. The CDR3: CASSGEAVAGELFF. The CDR3 region has the DNA TGTGCCAGCAGCGGAGAGGCCGTTGCCGGGGAGCTGTTTTTT.

The genes are TRBV5-1 and TRBJ2-1, with TRBD2 matching 12 bases. The CDR3 has 14 amino acids. The V gene's germline CDR1 is SGHRS and CDR2 YFSETQ. With V trimmed by 4 bases and J by 5 bases, 1 base remained unmatched. Here the CDR3 DNA reads TGCGCCAGCAGCACTAGCGGGGGGAACAATGAGCAGTTCTTC. It translates to CASSTSGGNNEQFF.

The chain carries TRBV7-9 and TRBJ1-1; maybe TRBD1 (5 bases). From germline, CDR1 is SEHNR and CDR2 FQNEAQ (reference sequence). Trimming pared 4 bases from V and 2 bases from J, leaving 14 bases between. This CDR3 spans 15 amino acids. This chain's CDR3 is CASSSTTTVNTEAFF. The CDR3 DNA is TGTGCCAGCAGCTCTACCACGACAGTTAACACTGAAGCTTTCTTT.

The rearrangement joins TRBV28 to TRBJ1-1, with unresolved D. Trimming shortened V by 10 bases and J by 7 bases, and 22 bases separated the two germline ends. There are 14 residues in the CDR3. Germline V gene sequence: CDR1 MDHEN, CDR2 SYDVKM. CDR3 sequence (DNA): TGTGCCACCGGGATCGAGCGGGCGGTCATTGAAGCTTTCTTT. It translates to CATGIERAVIEAFF.

This chain links TRBV18 with TRBJ1-2, with D possibly being TRBD1 (5 bases). V was pared by 8 bases and J by 6 bases, with 13 bases between. The CDR3 has 12 residues. Germline lookup yields CDR1 KGHSH and CDR2 LQKENI. The CDR3 region has the DNA TGTGCCAGCACGGGGGGGGACGATGGCTACACCTTC. Its translation: CASTGGDDGYTF.

The chain couples TRBV9 to TRBJ2-2; TRBD1 matches 8 bases. CDR1 SGDLS and CDR2 YYNGEE come from the germline V gene. The trim removed 2 bases at V and 0 bases at J, leaving 9 bases unmatched. The CDR3 length is 18 residues. The DNA of the CDR3 is TGTGCCAGCAGCGTCGCAGGGGGCGAAACTACGAACACCGGGGAGCTGTTTTTT. Its protein product is CASSVAGGETTNTGELFF.

The chain joins TRBV2 to TRBJ1-5; 7 nucleotides line up with TRBD1. Germline CDR1 SNHLY, CDR2 FYNNEI. The CDR3 length is 18 residues. Losses at the gene ends were 5 bases for V and 3 bases for J; bases not matched to a gene: 16. The CDR3 here is CASSPHYTDREPNQPQHF. CDR3 in DNA: TGTGCCAGCAGTCCCCACTATACCGACAGGGAACCCAATCAGCCCCAGCATTTT.

The genes are TRBV30 and TRBJ2-1; 12 bases are a match to TRBD2. The length of the CDR3 is 14 residues. Germline-derived CDR1 and CDR2 are GTSNPN and SVGIG (reference sequence). The V gene end was trimmed by 2 bases and the J gene end by 9 bases; junction bases not matched to a gene: 5. This chain's CDR3 is CAWSRLAGEGEQFF. CDR3 DNA: TGTGCCTGGAGTCGACTAGCGGGGGAGGGTGAGCAGTTCTTC.

This clone has just a few counts. The chain is built from TRBV6-6 and TRBJ2-7, with D possibly being TRBD1 (5 bases). V gave up 5 bases and J gave up 2 bases, with 19 bases separating them. Germline-derived CDR1 and CDR2 are MNHNY and SVGAGI (reference sequence). The CDR3 contains 16 residues. Written as DNA, the CDR3 is TGTGCCAGCAGTAACCCCTTGTCCCAGGGCACCTACGAGCAGTACTTC. Translating gives CASSNPLSQGTYEQYF.

The rearrangement links TRBV7-9 to TRBJ1-2; weak D call: TRBD1 (5 bases). This CDR3 has 18 amino acids. The germline V and J ends were trimmed by 4 bases and 4 bases, with 25 bases remaining between them. CDR1 and CDR2 from the germline V gene are SEHNR and FQNEAQ (reference sequence). CDR3 residues: CASSSIPGLQPGGYGYTF. CDR3 DNA sequence: TGTGCCAGCAGCTCAATCCCGGGACTGCAACCCGGGGGCTATGGCTACACCTTC.

This chain connects TRBV9 to TRBJ2-7, with a tentative D call TRBD1 (6 bases). This CDR3 is 15 amino acids long. CDR1 and CDR2 (germline): SGDLS, YYNGEE. V lost 0 bases, J lost 2 bases, and 12 bases lay in between. The CDR3 loop reads CASSVEGGDTYEQYF. Written as DNA, the CDR3 is TGTGCCAGCAGCGTAGAAGGGGGAGACACCTACGAGCAGTACTTC. The full variable domain, completed using reference TRBV9 and TRBJ2-7, is DSGVTQTPKHLITATGQRVTLRCSPRSGDLSVYWYQQSLDQGLQFLIQYYNGEERAKGNILERFSAQQFPDLHSELNLSSLELGDSALYFCASSVEGGDTYEQYFGPGTRLTVT.

The rearrangement joins TRBV6-1 to TRBJ1-4; maybe TRBD1 (5 bases). This CDR3 contains 15 residues. Trimming left V 3 bases short and J 8 bases short, with 16 bases between. Germline lookup yields CDR1 MNHNS and CDR2 SASEGT. For the CDR3, the DNA is TGTGCCAGCAGTGACAGCGCAGGGAAGGAGGAAAAACTGTTTTTT. Residues: CASSDSAGKEEKLFF.